This T cell receptor (beta chain) emerged from a study of cytomegalovirus exposure and HLA in healthy donors. The PCR was carried out with 60 Vbeta primers and 13 Jbeta primers. TCRdb's copy holds only in-frame clones and misses some; the assay was immunoSEQ multiplex PCR. The sample holds roughly 150,000 clones, about 70% seen once. For this clone: A read error may account for a junction end that differs from germline.

This CDR3 region has 10 residues. The V gene's germline CDR1 is LNHNV and CDR2 YYDKDF (reference sequence). The sequence was collected from a middle-aged man in good health and CMV-seronegative. What was sequenced was PBMCs. The genes are TRBV15 and TRBJ2-3; maybe TRBD1 (5 bases). The CDR3 loop is CATTTDTRYF. CDR3 sequence (DNA): TGTGCCACCACGACAGATACGCGGTATTTT.